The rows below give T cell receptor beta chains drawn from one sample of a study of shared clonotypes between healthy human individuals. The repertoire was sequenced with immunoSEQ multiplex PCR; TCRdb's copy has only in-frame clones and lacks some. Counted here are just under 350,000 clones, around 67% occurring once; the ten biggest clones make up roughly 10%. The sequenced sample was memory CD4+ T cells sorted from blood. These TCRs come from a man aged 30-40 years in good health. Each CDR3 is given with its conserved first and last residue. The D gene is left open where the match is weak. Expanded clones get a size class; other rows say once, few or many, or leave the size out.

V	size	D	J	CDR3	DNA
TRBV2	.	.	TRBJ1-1	CASSAGRDTEAFF	TGTGCCAGCAGTGCGGGACGAGACACTGAAGCTTTCTTT
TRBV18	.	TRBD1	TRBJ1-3	CASSPGTDHSGNTIYF	TGTGCCAGCTCACCTGGGACAGACCACTCTGGAAACACCATATATTTT
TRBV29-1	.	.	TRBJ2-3	CSGRRLDTQYF	TGCAGCGGACGCCGCTTGGATACGCAGTATTTT
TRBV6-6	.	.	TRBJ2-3	CASSYRPARDTQYF	TGTGCCAGCAGTTACCGGCCGGCACGCGATACGCAGTATTTT
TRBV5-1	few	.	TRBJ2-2	CASSLGWDGSGELFF	TGCGCCAGCAGCTTGGGGTGGGACGGATCCGGGGAGCTGTTTTTT
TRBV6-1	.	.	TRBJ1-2	CASSENLEGGYTF	TGTGCCAGCAGTGAAAACCTCGAAGGTGGCTACACCTTC
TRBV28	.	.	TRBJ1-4	CASRVTGRNEKLFF	TGTGCCAGCAGGGTTACAGGGAGAAATGAAAAACTGTTTTTT
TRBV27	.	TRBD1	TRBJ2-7	CASSFLGQGFEQYF	TGTGCCAGCAGTTTTCTGGGACAGGGGTTTGAGCAGTACTTC
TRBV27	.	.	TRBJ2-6	CASSFDGTGANVLTF	TGTGCCAGCAGTTTTGACGGGACTGGGGCCAACGTCCTGACTTTC
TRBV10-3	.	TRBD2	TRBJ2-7	CAISELLAGDPYEQYF	TGTGCCATCAGTGAGTTACTAGCGGGAGACCCCTACGAGCAGTACTTC
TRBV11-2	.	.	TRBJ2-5	CASSLERQSETQYF	TGTGCCAGCAGCTTAGAACGGCAATCGGAGACCCAGTACTTC
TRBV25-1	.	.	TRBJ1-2	CASSELGFYGYTF	TGTGCCAGCAGTGAATTAGGATTTTATGGCTACACCTTC
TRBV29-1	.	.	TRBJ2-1	CSVESSAYNEQFF	TGCAGCGTTGAGAGTAGCGCCTACAATGAGCAGTTCTTC
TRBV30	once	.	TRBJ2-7	CAWSNNYEQYF	TGTGCCTGGAGTAACAACTACGAGCAGTACTTC
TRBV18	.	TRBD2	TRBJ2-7	CASSPSGSYIYEQYF	TGTGCCAGCTCACCGAGCGGGAGTTATATTTACGAGCAGTACTTC
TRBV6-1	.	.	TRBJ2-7	CASSEAGTVSYEQYF	TGTGCCAGCAGTGAAGCAGGGACCGTCTCCTACGAGCAGTACTTC
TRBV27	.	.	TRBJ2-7	CASSSPAGEQYF	TGTGCCAGCAGTTCTCCTGCGGGAGAGCAGTACTTC
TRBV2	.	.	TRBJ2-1	CASTRRNNEQFF	TGTGCCAGCACGCGTCGGAACAATGAGCAGTTCTTC
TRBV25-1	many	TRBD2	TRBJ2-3	CASSEMSGGTDTQYF	TGTGCCAGCAGTGAAATGTCGGGGGGAACAGATACGCAGTATTTT
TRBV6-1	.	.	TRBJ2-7	CASSESVFYEQYF	TGTGCCAGCAGTGAATCGGTATTCTACGAGCAGTACTTC
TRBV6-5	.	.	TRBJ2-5	CASSPGGPGWGTQYF	TGTGCCAGCAGTCCCGGGGGACCCGGCTGGGGGACCCAGTACTTC
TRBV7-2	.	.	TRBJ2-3	CASSLSGTDTQYF	TGTGCCAGCAGCTTAAGCGGCACAGATACGCAGTATTTT
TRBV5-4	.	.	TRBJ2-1	CASSEDINRNNEQFF	TGTGCCAGCAGCGAGGACATAAACCGCAACAATGAGCAGTTCTTC
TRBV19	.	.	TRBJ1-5	CASSVGDSNQPQHF	TGTGCCAGTAGTGTGGGCGATAGCAATCAGCCCCAGCATTTT
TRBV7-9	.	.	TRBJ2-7	CASSLVVGLTYEQYF	TGTGCCAGCAGCTTAGTCGTGGGACTTACCTACGAGCAGTACTTC
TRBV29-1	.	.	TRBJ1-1	CSVEDRHRGNTEAFF	TGCAGCGTTGAAGACCGGCACCGGGGGAACACTGAAGCTTTCTTT
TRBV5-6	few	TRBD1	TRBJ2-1	CASSLDRGNEQFF	TGTGCCAGCAGCTTGGACAGGGGGAATGAGCAGTTCTTC
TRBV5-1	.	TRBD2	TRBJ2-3	CASSEGTIRTDTQYF	TGCGCCAGCAGCGAAGGGACTATTCGCACAGATACGCAGTATTTT
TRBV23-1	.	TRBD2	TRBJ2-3	CASSWEGTASTDTQYF	TGCGCCAGCAGCTGGGAGGGTACCGCTAGCACAGATACGCAGTATTTT
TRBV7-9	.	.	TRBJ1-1	CASSLVANTEAFF	TGTGCCAGCAGCTTAGTAGCGAACACTGAAGCTTTCTTT
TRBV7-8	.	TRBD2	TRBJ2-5	CASSLDRAAGGETQYF	TGTGCCAGCAGCTTAGACCGCGCCGCGGGGGGAGAGACCCAGTACTTC
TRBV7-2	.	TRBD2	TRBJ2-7	CASSRTSGPYEQYF	TGTGCCAGCAGTCGGACTAGCGGTCCCTACGAGCAGTACTTC
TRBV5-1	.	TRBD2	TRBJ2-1	CASSKALAGNNEQFF	TGCGCCAGCAGCAAGGCTCTAGCGGGTAACAATGAGCAGTTCTTC
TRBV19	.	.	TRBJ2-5	CASSRAGTSLETQYF	TGTGCCAGTAGTCGCGCCGGGACATCACTAGAGACCCAGTACTTC
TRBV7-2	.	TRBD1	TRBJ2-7	CASSSGTGFSYEQYF	TGTGCCAGCAGCTCGGGGACAGGGTTCTCCTACGAGCAGTACTTC
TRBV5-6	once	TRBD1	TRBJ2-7	CASSLAVGTGHEQYF	TGTGCCAGCAGCTTGGCTGTAGGGACAGGGCACGAGCAGTACTTC
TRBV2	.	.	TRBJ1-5	CASVREPRDNQPQHF	TGTGCCAGCGTCCGGGAGCCCCGTGACAATCAGCCCCAGCATTTT
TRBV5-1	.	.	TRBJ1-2	CASSGDLRLYDGYTF	TGCGCCAGCAGCGGGGATCTACGTCTCTACGATGGCTACACCTTC
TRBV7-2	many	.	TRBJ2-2	CASSLVVSGTGELFF	TGTGCCAGCAGCTTAGTGGTTTCAGGCACCGGGGAGCTGTTTTTT
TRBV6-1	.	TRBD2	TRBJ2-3	CASRASGRVDTQYF	TGTGCCAGCAGGGCTAGCGGGAGGGTAGATACGCAGTATTTT
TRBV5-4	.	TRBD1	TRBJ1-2	CASSPGQGVDGYTF	TGTGCCAGCAGCCCGGGACAGGGGGTCGATGGCTACACCTTC